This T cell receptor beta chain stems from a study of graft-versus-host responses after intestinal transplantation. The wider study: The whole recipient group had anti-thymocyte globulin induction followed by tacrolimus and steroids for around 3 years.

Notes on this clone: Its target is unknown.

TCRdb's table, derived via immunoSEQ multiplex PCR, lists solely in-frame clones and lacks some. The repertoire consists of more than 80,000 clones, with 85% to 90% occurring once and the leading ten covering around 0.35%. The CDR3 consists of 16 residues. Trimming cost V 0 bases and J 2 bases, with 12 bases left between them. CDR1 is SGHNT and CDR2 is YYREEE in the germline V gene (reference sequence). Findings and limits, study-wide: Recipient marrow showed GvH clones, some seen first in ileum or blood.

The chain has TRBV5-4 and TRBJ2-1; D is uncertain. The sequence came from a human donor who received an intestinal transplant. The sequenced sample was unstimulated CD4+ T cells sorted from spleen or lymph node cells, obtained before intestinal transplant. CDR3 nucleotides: TGTGCCAGCAGCTTGGAGCCAAGCCGTACCTACAATGAGCAGTTCTTC. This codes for CASSLEPSRTYNEQFF.